The T cell receptor beta chain under discussion was sequenced for a study of radiotherapy plus CTLA-4 blockade in lung cancer. Findings of the study overall: Some TCR clones had been derived from tumors. These clones expanded in peripheral blood after radiotherapy plus ipilimumab.

Remarks on this clone: Its antigen is undetermined.

The CDR3 covers 17 residues. Germline CDR1 reads LNHDA; CDR2 reads SQIVND (reference sequence). Trimming removed 6 bases at V and 0 bases at J, with 18 bases between. TCRdb's table, derived via immunoSEQ multiplex PCR, lists solely in-frame clones and lacks some. Of approximately 50,000 clones listed, 65% to 90% are singletons. This sequence was found in a human donor with non-small cell lung cancer that progressed on radiotherapy plus ipilimumab. Some clones in this sample may be carry-over from other donors' samples. The chain has TRBV19 and TRBJ1-5; D uncertain. This material consisted of peripheral blood, taken from a patient treated with radiotherapy plus ipilimumab. CDR3 in amino acids: CASREYGQDYSNQPQHF. Written as DNA, the CDR3 is TGTGCCAGTAGGGAATATGGGCAGGATTATAGCAATCAGCCCCAGCATTTT.